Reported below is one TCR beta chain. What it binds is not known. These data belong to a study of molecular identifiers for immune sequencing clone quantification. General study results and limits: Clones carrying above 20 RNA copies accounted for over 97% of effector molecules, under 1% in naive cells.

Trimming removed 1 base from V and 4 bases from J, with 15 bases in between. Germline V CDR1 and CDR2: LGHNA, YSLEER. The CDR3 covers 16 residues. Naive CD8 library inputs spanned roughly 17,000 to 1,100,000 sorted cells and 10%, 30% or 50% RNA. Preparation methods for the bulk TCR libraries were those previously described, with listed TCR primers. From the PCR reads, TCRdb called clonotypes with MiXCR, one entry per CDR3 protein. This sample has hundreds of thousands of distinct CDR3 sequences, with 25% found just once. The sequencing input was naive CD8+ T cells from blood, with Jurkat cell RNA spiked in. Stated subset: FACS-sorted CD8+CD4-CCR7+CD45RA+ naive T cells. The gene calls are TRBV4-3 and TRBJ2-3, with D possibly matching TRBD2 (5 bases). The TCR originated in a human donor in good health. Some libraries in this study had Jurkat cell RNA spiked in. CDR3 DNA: TGCGCCAGCAGCCAAGCCCTAGCCGGTATCCCAGATACGCAGTATTTT. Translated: CASSQALAGIPDTQYF.